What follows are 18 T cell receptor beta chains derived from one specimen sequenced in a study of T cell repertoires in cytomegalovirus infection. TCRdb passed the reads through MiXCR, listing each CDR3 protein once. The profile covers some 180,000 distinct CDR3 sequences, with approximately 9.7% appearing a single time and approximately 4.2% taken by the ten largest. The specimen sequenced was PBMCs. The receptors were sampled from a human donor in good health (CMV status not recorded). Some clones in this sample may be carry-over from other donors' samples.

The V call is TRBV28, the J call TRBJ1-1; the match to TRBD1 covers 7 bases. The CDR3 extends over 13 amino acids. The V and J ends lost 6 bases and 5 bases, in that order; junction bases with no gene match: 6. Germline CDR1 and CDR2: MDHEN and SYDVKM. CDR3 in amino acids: CASRTQGWTEAFF. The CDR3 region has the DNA TGTGCCAGCAGGACACAGGGGTGGACTGAAGCTTTCTTT.

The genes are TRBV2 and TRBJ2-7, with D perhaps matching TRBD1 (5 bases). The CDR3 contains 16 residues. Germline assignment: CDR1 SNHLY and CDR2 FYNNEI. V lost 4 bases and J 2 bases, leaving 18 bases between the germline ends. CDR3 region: CASSGLDTRSPYEQYF. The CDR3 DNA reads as TGTGCCAGCAGTGGTTTGGACACCCGGAGCCCCTACGAGCAGTACTTC. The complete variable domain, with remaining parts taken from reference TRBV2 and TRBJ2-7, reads EPEVTQTPSHQVTQMGQEVILRCVPISNHLYFYWYRQILGQKVEFLVSFYNNEISEKSEIFDDQFSVERPDGSNFTLKIRSTKLEDSAMYFCASSGLDTRSPYEQYFGPGTRLTVT.

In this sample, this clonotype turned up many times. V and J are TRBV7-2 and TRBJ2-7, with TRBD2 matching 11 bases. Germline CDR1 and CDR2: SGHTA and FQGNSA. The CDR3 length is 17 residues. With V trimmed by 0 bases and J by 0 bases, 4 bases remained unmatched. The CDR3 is CASSLAKLAGDSYEQYF. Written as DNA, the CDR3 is TGTGCCAGCAGCTTAGCAAAACTAGCGGGGGACTCCTACGAGCAGTACTTC.

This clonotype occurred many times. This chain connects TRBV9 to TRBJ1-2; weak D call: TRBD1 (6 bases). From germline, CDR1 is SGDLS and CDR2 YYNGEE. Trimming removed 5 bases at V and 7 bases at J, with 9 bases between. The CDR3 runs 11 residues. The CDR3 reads CASRTGSGYTF. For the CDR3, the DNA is TGTGCCAGCAGAACAGGGAGTGGCTACACCTTC.

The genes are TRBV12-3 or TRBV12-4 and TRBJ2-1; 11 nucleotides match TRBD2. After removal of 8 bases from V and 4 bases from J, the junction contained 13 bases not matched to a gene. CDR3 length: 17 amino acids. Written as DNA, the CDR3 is TGTGCCAGCCACTCTTATAGACTAGCGGGACCGTACAATGAGCAGTTCTTC. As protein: CASHSYRLAGPYNEQFF.

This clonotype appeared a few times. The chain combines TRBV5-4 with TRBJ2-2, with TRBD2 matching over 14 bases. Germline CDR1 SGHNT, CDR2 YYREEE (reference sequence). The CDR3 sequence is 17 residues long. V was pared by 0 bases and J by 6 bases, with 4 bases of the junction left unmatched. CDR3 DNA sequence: TGTGCCAGCAGCTTGGGACTAGCGGGAGGGCGGGCCGGGGAGCTGTTTTTT. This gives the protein CASSLGLAGGRAGELFF.

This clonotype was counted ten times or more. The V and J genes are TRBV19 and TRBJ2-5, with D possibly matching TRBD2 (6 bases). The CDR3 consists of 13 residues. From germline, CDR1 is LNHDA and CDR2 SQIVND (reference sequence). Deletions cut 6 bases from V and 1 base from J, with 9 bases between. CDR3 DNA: TGTGCCAGTAGGCGGGACTCCCAAGAGACCCAGTACTTC. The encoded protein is CASRRDSQETQYF. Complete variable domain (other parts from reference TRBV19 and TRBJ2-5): DGGITQSPKYLFRKEGQNVTLSCEQNLNHDAMYWYRQDPGQGLRLIYYSQIVNDFQKGDIAEGYSVSREKKESFPLTVTSAQKNPTAFYLCASRRDSQETQYFGPGTRLLVL.

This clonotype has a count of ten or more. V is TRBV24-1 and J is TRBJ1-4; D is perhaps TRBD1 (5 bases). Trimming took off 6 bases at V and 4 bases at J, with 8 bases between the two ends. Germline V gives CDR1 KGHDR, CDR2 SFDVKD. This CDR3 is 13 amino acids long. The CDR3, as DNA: TGTGCCACCAGTCCAGGGCATAATGAAAAACTGTTTTTT. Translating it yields CATSPGHNEKLFF.

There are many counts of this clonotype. The CDR3 bases are TGTGCCAGCAGCCATGCAGGACTAGCGGGTGAAGATACGCAGTATTTT. This codes for CASSHAGLAGEDTQYF. This chain uses TRBV14 with TRBJ2-3; 11 bases fit TRBD2. Trimming at V came to 3 bases and at J to 5 bases, leaving 7 bases not matched to a gene. The CDR3 totals 16 residues. CDR1 and CDR2 from the germline V gene are SGHDN and FVKESK.

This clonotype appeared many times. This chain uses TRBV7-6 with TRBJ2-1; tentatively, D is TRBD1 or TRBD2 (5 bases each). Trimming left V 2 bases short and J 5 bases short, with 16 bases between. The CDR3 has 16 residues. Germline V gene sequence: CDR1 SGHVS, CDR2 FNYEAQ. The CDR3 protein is CASSLNGDGTDNEQFF. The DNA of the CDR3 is TGTGCCAGCAGCTTAAACGGGGACGGGACCGACAATGAGCAGTTCTTC. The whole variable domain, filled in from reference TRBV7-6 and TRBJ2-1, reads GAGVSQSPRYKVTKRGQDVALRCDPISGHVSLYWYRQALGQGPEFLTYFNYEAQQDKSGLPNDRFSAERPEGSISTLTIQRTEQRDSAMYRCASSLNGDGTDNEQFFGPGTRLTVL.

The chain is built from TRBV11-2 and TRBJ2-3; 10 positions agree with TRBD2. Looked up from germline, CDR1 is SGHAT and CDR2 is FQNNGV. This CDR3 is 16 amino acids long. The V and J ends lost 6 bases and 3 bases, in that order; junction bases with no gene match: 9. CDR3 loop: CASSYRVAGGTDTQYF. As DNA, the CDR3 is TGTGCCAGCAGTTACAGGGTAGCGGGAGGAACAGATACGCAGTATTTT.

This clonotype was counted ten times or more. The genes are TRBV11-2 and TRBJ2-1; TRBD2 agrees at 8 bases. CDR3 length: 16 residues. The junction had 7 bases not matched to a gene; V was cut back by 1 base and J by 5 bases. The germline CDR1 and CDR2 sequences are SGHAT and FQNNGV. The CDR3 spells CASSLVRTSRNNEQFF. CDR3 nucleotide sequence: TGTGCCAGCAGCTTAGTCAGGACTAGCAGAAACAATGAGCAGTTCTTC.

The DNA for the CDR3 is TGCAGTGCGCCAGGGTATACAGGTTATGGCTACACCTTC. This encodes CSAPGYTGYGYTF. V usage is TRBV20-1 and J usage is TRBJ1-2; D possibly corresponds to TRBD1 (5 bases). Looked up from germline, CDR1 is DFQATT and CDR2 is SNEGSKA (reference sequence). V was shortened by 6 bases and J by 5 bases, with 16 bases between the two germline ends. This CDR3 is 13 amino acids long.

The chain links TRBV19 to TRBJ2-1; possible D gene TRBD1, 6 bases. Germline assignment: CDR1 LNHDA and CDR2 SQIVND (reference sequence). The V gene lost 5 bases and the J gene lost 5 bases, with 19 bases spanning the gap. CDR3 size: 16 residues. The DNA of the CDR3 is TGTGCCAGTAGTGCTCAGGGGACCGTGGGGAACAATGAGCAGTTCTTC. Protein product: CASSAQGTVGNNEQFF.

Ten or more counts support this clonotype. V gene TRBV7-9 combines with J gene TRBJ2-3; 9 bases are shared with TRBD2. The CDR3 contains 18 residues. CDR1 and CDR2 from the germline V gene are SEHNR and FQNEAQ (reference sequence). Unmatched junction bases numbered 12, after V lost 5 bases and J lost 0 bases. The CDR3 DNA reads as TGTGCCAGCAGCCCGATTCCGGGACTAGCATTTAGCACAGATACGCAGTATTTT. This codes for CASSPIPGLAFSTDTQYF.

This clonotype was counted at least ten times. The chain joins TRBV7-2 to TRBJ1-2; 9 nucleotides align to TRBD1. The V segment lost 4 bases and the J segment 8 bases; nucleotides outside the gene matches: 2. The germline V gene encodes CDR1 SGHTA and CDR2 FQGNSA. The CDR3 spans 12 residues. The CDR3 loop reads CASSSGTGGYTF. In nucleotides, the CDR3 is TGTGCCAGCAGCTCCGGGACAGGGGGCTACACCTTC.

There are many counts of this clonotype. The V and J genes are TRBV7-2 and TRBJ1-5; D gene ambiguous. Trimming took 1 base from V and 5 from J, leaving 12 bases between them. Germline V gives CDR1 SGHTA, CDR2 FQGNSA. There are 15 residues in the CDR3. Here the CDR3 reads CASSLVSGSDQPQHF. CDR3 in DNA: TGTGCCAGCAGCTTAGTATCTGGGTCTGATCAGCCCCAGCATTTT.

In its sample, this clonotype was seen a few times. CDR3 residues: CASSLGGGYEQYF. CDR3 sequence (DNA): TGTGCCAGCAGTTTAGGGGGCGGGTACGAGCAGTACTTC. The chain is built from TRBV27 and TRBJ2-7; the D gene is possibly TRBD1 (6 bases). The germline gives CDR1 MNHEY, CDR2 SMNVEV (reference sequence). The CDR3 contains 13 residues. With 2 bases removed from V and 4 bases from J, the gap between germline ends came to 9 bases.